Listed below are T cell receptor beta chains from one sample, sequenced in a study of radiotherapy plus CTLA-4 blockade in lung cancer. The assay was immunoSEQ multiplex PCR, and TCRdb's table has in-frame clones only and misses some. The sample shows tens of thousands of clones, over 80% of them seen only once. Sequencing used peripheral blood, obtained from a patient treated with radiotherapy plus ipilimumab. The receptors originated from a human donor with non-small cell lung cancer that progressed on radiotherapy plus ipilimumab. CDR3s include the opening cysteine and the closing phenylalanine or tryptophan. D genes are given only for firm matches. Clone size is not always given. Where it is, it says once, few, many or a class for expanded clones.

TRBV7-3	NA	TRBJ2-2	few	TGTGCCAGCAGCTTTAAAGCTGCGACCGGCGGGGAGCTGTTTTTT	CASSFKAATGGELFF
TRBV6-1	NA	TRBJ1-1	once	TGTGCCAGCGTAGGAGCAGGGTTTATGATACCTGAAGCTTTCTTT	CASVGAGFMIPEAFF
TRBV7-9	NA	TRBJ1-6	NA	TGTGCCAGCAGCTTGGGGGACGGCTATAATTCACCCCTCCACTTT	CASSLGDGYNSPLHF
TRBV28	NA	TRBJ1-2	NA	TGTGCCAGCCTTCGGGCTAACTATGGCTACACCTTC	CASLRANYGYTF
TRBV20-1	NA	TRBJ1-1	NA	TGCAGTGCAACACAGGGTTCTGAAGCTTTCTTT	CSATQGSEAFF
TRBV5-1	TRBD2	TRBJ2-3	NA	TGCGCCAGCAGCTTGGCTGGCGGGGGGGCAGATACGCAGTATTTT	CASSLAGGGADTQYF
TRBV12-5	NA	TRBJ2-3	NA	TGTGCTAGTGGTTTGGTAGGGGGGACAGATACGCAGTATTTT	CASGLVGGTDTQYF
TRBV5-1	NA	TRBJ2-7	NA	TGCGCCAGCAGCTTGGGGGTGGGAGCCACCTACGAGCAGTACTTC	CASSLGVGATYEQYF
TRBV7-2	NA	TRBJ1-2	NA	TGTGCCAGCAGCGCTGGACAGCTTAACTATGGCTACACCTTC	CASSAGQLNYGYTF
TRBV6-5	TRBD1	TRBJ1-4	NA	TGTGCCAGCAGTTACCAGGGACAGGGGGGTGAAAAACTGTTTTTT	CASSYQGQGGEKLFF
TRBV4-1	NA	TRBJ1-5	NA	TGCGCCAGCAGCCCGAAAGGGAATCAGGGCGGTCAGCCCCAGCATTTT	CASSPKGNQGGQPQHF
TRBV19	NA	TRBJ1-1	NA	TGTGCCAGTAGTATACAAATGAACACTGAAGCTTTCTTT	CASSIQMNTEAFF
TRBV4-2	TRBD1	TRBJ2-1	NA	TGTGCCAGCAGCCCTGACAGGGGGCGTAACAATGAGCAGTTCTTC	CASSPDRGRNNEQFF
TRBV29-1	TRBD1	TRBJ2-6	NA	TGCAGCGTTCGGGGGACAGGCAACTCTGGGGCCAACGTCCTGACTTTC	CSVRGTGNSGANVLTF